Presented here are 12 T cell receptor beta chains from one specimen sequenced in a study of T cells in Graves' hyperthyroidism and ophthalmopathy. RNA transcripts served as the template for amplifying TCR beta CDR3 regions. TCR CDR3 underwent first-round RT-PCR with the HTBI primer set. Each CDR3 protein is one row after TCRdb ran MiXCR on the multiplex PCR reads. The repertoire consists of under 350,000 distinct CDR3 sequences, with approximately 15% occurring once and the leading ten covering 34%. The sample comprised blood. Receptor source: a woman in her thirties or forties with Graves' ophthalmopathy.

This clonotype was recorded many times. The genes are TRBV7-9 and TRBJ2-1; 9 positions match TRBD1. Germline CDR1 reads SEHNR; CDR2 reads FQNEAQ (reference sequence). The CDR3 consists of 17 residues. The V gene end was trimmed by 1 base and the J gene end by 8 bases; junction bases not matched to a gene: 12. CDR3 protein: CASSLVPGTGFFDEQFF. CDR3 in DNA: TGTGCCAGCAGCTTAGTACCCGGGACAGGGTTTTTCGATGAGCAGTTCTTC.

This clonotype was recorded many times. The V call is TRBV20-1, the J call TRBJ1-1, with D hard to call. V lost 2 bases and J lost 5, with 12 bases in between. CDR3 length: 13 residues. Germline values: CDR1 DFQATT, CDR2 SNEGSKA (reference sequence). CDR3 in amino acids: CSARPPGRTEAFF. The CDR3 nucleotides are TGCAGTGCTAGACCTCCGGGGAGGACTGAAGCTTTCTTT.

V is TRBV5-1 and J is TRBJ2-5; 11 nucleotides line up with TRBD2. Trimming removed 0 bases from V and 2 bases from J; junction bases left unmatched: 6. Germline CDR1 and CDR2: SGHRS and YFSETQ. This CDR3 region has 17 residues. CDR3 bases: TGCGCCAGCAGCTTGGGAGGACTAGCGGGCGATCAAGAGACCCAGTACTTC. Its protein is CASSLGGLAGDQETQYF.

This chain uses TRBV7-6 with TRBJ1-6; tentatively, D is TRBD1 (5 bases). The CDR3 has 17 amino acids. Germline CDR1 is SGHVS and CDR2 is FNYEAQ. V gave up 0 bases and J gave up 7 bases, with 16 bases separating them. The CDR3 DNA sequence: TGTGCCAGCAGCTTAGCCCTACGACAGACTAGCAATTCACCCCTCCACTTT. It specifies CASSLALRQTSNSPLHF. The whole variable domain, remainder taken from reference TRBV7-6 and TRBJ1-6, is GAGVSQSPRYKVTKRGQDVALRCDPISGHVSLYWYRQALGQGPEFLTYFNYEAQQDKSGLPNDRFSAERPEGSISTLTIQRTEQRDSAMYRCASSLALRQTSNSPLHFGNGTRLTVT.

Many counts were recorded for this clonotype. V and J are TRBV28 and TRBJ2-7; no clear D gene. The CDR3 sequence is 12 residues long. Per the germline V gene, CDR1 is MDHEN and CDR2 is SYDVKM. Deletions cut 8 bases from V and 0 bases from J, with 8 bases between. The CDR3 loop is CASREPSYEQYF. CDR3 nucleotides: TGTGCCAGCCGAGAGCCCTCCTACGAGCAGTACTTC.

J is TRBJ2-4 and V is TRBV28, with a weak D call TRBD1 (6 bases). The CDR3 sequence is 12 residues long. Germline V lookup: CDR1 MDHEN, CDR2 SYDVKM. Trimming shortened V by 4 bases and J by 15 bases, and 16 bases separated the two germline ends. The chain's CDR3 is CASSWGRTVSYF. CDR3 DNA sequence: TGTGCCAGCAGTTGGGGACGGACAGTTTCGTACTTC.

Details on this clonotype: A much larger clone differs by one base, so this may be a read error. V usage is TRBV13 and J usage is TRBJ2-2; the match to TRBD1 covers 12 bases. The CDR3 has 13 residues. Germline CDR1 is PRHDT and CDR2 is FYEKMQ (reference sequence). CDR3 protein: CASGTGGTGELVF. The CDR3 bases are TGTGCCAGCGGGACAGGGGGCACCGGGGAGCTGGTTTTT.

CDR3 residues: CASSSGPGGTNYGYTF. For the CDR3, the DNA is TGTGCCAGTAGTTCAGGGCCCGGAGGGACTAACTATGGCTACACCTTC. The V and J genes are TRBV19 and TRBJ1-2, with D perhaps matching TRBD1 (5 bases). Germline V gene data show CDR1 as LNHDA and CDR2 as SQIVND (reference sequence). The CDR3 runs to 16 residues. Trimming cost V 5 bases and J 0 bases, with 16 bases left between them.

This clonotype was recorded at least ten times. The rearrangement links TRBV28 to TRBJ2-5; TRBD2 agrees at 8 bases. The germline V gene encodes CDR1 MDHEN and CDR2 SYDVKM. Losses at the gene ends were 5 bases for V and 7 bases for J; bases not matched to a gene: 15. This CDR3 has 16 residues. CDR3 amino acids: CASSPSRGGGLATQYF. The CDR3 DNA follows: TGTGCCAGCAGTCCTTCTCGGGGGGGCGGCCTGGCGACCCAGTACTTC.

This clonotype was seen ten or more times. The chain uses TRBV3-1 and TRBJ2-3; D possibly corresponds to TRBD1 (5 bases). In germline, CDR1 is LGHDT, CDR2 YNNKEL (reference sequence). The ends were cut back, 0 bases at V and 2 bases at J, with 6 bases in the middle. CDR3 length: 14 residues. The CDR3 sequence is CASSQDRATDTQYF. The CDR3 coding sequence is TGTGCCAGCAGCCAAGACAGGGCCACAGATACGCAGTATTTT.

This clonotype was counted only a few times. This sequence joins TRBV20-1 and TRBJ1-3; D might be TRBD1 (5 bases). This CDR3 contains 13 residues. V shed 6 bases and J shed 5 bases, with 14 bases lying between them. In germline, CDR1 is DFQATT, CDR2 SNEGSKA (reference sequence). CDR3 bases: TGCAGTGCCACGCACCAGGGACGAAACACCATATATTTT. Translated, it gives CSATHQGRNTIYF.

The table lists this clonotype with many counts. V usage is TRBV5-1 and J usage is TRBJ1-1; D ambiguous. The V end was cut by 0 bases, the J end by 4 bases, with 13 bases between. The germline V gene has CDR1 SGHRS and CDR2 YFSETQ. The CDR3 sequence is 15 residues long. The CDR3 bases are TGCGCCAGCAGCTTGGTTGCGGGCGAGGCCACTGAAGCTTTCTTT. Residues: CASSLVAGEATEAFF. Complete variable domain (other parts from reference TRBV5-1 and TRBJ1-1): KAGVTQTPRYLIKTRGQQVTLSCSPISGHRSVSWYQQTPGQGLQFLFEYFSETQRNKGNFPGRFSGRQFSNSRSEMNVSTLELGDSALYLCASSLVAGEATEAFFGQGTRLTVV.